Listed below are T cell receptor beta chains from one sample, sequenced in a study of CD8 T cells in Susac syndrome. One entry per CDR3 protein results from TCRdb running MiXCR on the immunoSEQ multiplex PCR reads. The sample has roughly 150,000 distinct CDR3 sequences; less than 97% are singletons. Source material: CD8+ T cells from PBMCs. These receptors were taken from a human donor with multiple sclerosis. The CDR3 runs from the conserved cysteine through the conserved F or W. A D gene is named only where the DNA matches it firmly. A row's size may be missing; if present it is once, few, many or a size class.

V: TRBV7-9
size: -
J: TRBJ2-1
D: TRBD2
CDR3: CASSLGLADEQFF
DNA: TGTGCCAGCAGCTTAGGACTAGCGGATGAGCAGTTCTTC

V: TRBV4-1
size: -
J: TRBJ2-3
D: -
CDR3: CASSQVDMGTQYF
DNA: TGCGCCAGCAGCCAAGTAGATATGGGGACGCAGTATTTT

V: TRBV4-1
size: -
J: TRBJ2-5
D: TRBD2
CDR3: CASSQALGLVGETQYF
DNA: TGCGCCAGCAGCCAAGCACTTGGACTAGTCGGGGAGACCCAGTACTTC

V: TRBV13
size: -
J: TRBJ2-4
D: -
CDR3: CASSSTARPIAKNIQYF
DNA: TGTGCCAGCAGCTCGACGGCCAGACCCATAGCCAAAAACATTCAGTACTTC

V: TRBV14
size: -
J: TRBJ2-7
D: -
CDR3: CASSQDETGRYEQYF
DNA: TGTGCCAGCAGCCAAGACGAAACAGGGAGATACGAGCAGTACTTC

V: TRBV5-1
size: -
J: TRBJ2-1
D: TRBD2
CDR3: CASSFWTSGGIEQFF
DNA: TGCGCCAGCAGCTTTTGGACTAGCGGGGGAATTGAGCAGTTCTTC

V: TRBV29-1
size: once
J: TRBJ2-1
D: -
CDR3: CSVNSPRGAKFF
DNA: TGCAGCGTTAATTCACCCAGGGGGGCGAAGTTCTTC

V: TRBV6-5
size: -
J: TRBJ2-6
D: TRBD1
CDR3: CASSPTGLRANVLTF
DNA: TGTGCCAGCAGCCCGACAGGGCTCAGGGCCAACGTCCTGACTTTC

V: TRBV27
size: -
J: TRBJ1-5
D: TRBD1
CDR3: CASRPGQGGRRPQHF
DNA: TGTGCCAGCAGACCGGGACAGGGGGGAAGAAGGCCCCAGCATTTT

V: TRBV29-1
size: -
J: TRBJ1-1
D: -
CDR3: CSALGGRANTEVFF
DNA: TGCAGCGCTCTTGGGGGACGGGCGAACACTGAAGTTTTCTTT

V: TRBV12-3/TRBV12-4
size: -
J: TRBJ2-3
D: -
CDR3: CASTTTDTQYF
DNA: TGTGCCAGCACCACCACAGATACGCAGTATTTT

V: TRBV7-9
size: -
J: TRBJ2-4
D: -
CDR3: CASSPSPGESKNIQYF
DNA: TGTGCCAGCAGCCCTTCGCCAGGGGAGTCCAAAAACATTCAGTACTTC

V: TRBV30
size: once
J: TRBJ1-1
D: -
CDR3: CAWAQGSNTEAFF
DNA: TGTGCCTGGGCACAGGGTTCGAACACTGAAGCTTTCTTT

V: TRBV10-3
size: -
J: TRBJ2-3
D: -
CDR3: CAISPTLLVDTQYF
DNA: TGTGCCATCAGCCCCACCCTCCTTGTCGATACGCAGTATTTT

V: TRBV3-1
size: -
J: TRBJ2-5
D: -
CDR3: CASSQLLLQAGVISLETQYF
DNA: TGTGCCAGCAGCCAGCTTCTATTACAAGCAGGGGTTATTTCGTTAGAGACCCAGTACTTC

V: TRBV7-9
size: once
J: TRBJ1-5
D: -
CDR3: CASSPPGQVQPQHF
DNA: TGTGCCAGCAGTCCCCCGGGCCAGGTCCAGCCCCAGCATTTT

V: TRBV27
size: once
J: TRBJ2-3
D: TRBD2
CDR3: CASSGLRGGGATDTQYF
DNA: TGTGCCAGCAGTGGCCTACGGGGCGGGGGGGCCACAGATACGCAGTATTTT

V: TRBV6-1
size: -
J: TRBJ1-5
D: -
CDR3: CASSEDTTLRQPQHF
DNA: TGTGCCAGCAGTGAGGACACCACACTACGACAGCCCCAGCATTTT

V: TRBV3-1
size: -
J: TRBJ2-1
D: TRBD1
CDR3: CASSQGDRGLFF
DNA: TGTGCCAGCAGCCAAGGGGACAGGGGGTTGTTCTTC

V: TRBV12-3/TRBV12-4
size: -
J: TRBJ2-1
D: TRBD1
CDR3: CASSWGQGEFF
DNA: TGTGCCAGCAGTTGGGGACAGGGTGAGTTCTTC

V: TRBV12-3/TRBV12-4
size: -
J: TRBJ1-2
D: -
CDR3: CASSPLFLDGYTF
DNA: TGTGCCAGCAGCCCCCTTTTCCTGGATGGCTACACCTTC

V: TRBV12-3/TRBV12-4
size: -
J: TRBJ1-2
D: -
CDR3: CASTSTELHESYGYTF
DNA: TGTGCCAGCACCTCGACCGAGCTTCATGAGTCCTATGGCTACACCTTC

V: TRBV2
size: -
J: TRBJ2-1
D: TRBD1
CDR3: CATLTGGDEQFF
DNA: TGTGCCACCCTGACAGGGGGTGATGAGCAGTTCTTC

V: TRBV2
size: -
J: TRBJ2-5
D: TRBD1
CDR3: CASSDSAGGGQETQYF
DNA: TGTGCCAGCAGTGATTCGGCAGGGGGCGGGCAAGAGACCCAGTACTTC

V: TRBV14
size: -
J: TRBJ2-1
D: -
CDR3: CASSHTRDEQFF
DNA: TGTGCCAGCAGCCACACAAGGGATGAGCAGTTCTTC

V: TRBV7-8
size: -
J: TRBJ2-3
D: TRBD2
CDR3: CASSLVPSGATDTQYF
DNA: TGTGCCAGCAGCTTAGTGCCTAGCGGGGCCACAGATACGCAGTATTTT

V: TRBV6-6
size: -
J: TRBJ1-6
D: TRBD1
CDR3: CASSYRQGTNSPLHF
DNA: TGTGCCAGCAGTTATAGACAGGGGACTAATTCACCCCTCCACTTT

V: TRBV30
size: -
J: TRBJ1-6
D: -
CDR3: CAWTPGGPEPLHF
DNA: TGTGCCTGGACCCCTGGGGGCCCGGAACCCCTCCACTTT

V: TRBV12-3/TRBV12-4
size: -
J: TRBJ1-2
D: -
CDR3: CASSSGLNYGYTF
DNA: TGTGCCAGCAGCTCAGGCCTGAACTATGGCTACACCTTC

V: TRBV7-9
size: -
J: TRBJ2-4
D: TRBD1
CDR3: CASSSLGQGDDIQYF
DNA: TGTGCCAGCAGCTCCCTTGGACAGGGGGATGACATTCAGTACTTC

V: TRBV29-1
size: -
J: TRBJ1-1
D: TRBD1
CDR3: CSVGWRQGYTEAFF
DNA: TGCAGCGTTGGCTGGAGACAGGGGTACACTGAAGCTTTCTTT

V: TRBV5-4
size: -
J: TRBJ2-7
D: -
CDR3: CASSLEGHFYEQYF
DNA: TGTGCCAGCAGCTTGGAAGGACATTTCTACGAGCAGTACTTC

V: TRBV7-2
size: -
J: TRBJ2-7
D: -
CDR3: CASSSSGNPSWEQYF
DNA: TGTGCCAGCAGCTCCTCAGGGAACCCTTCCTGGGAGCAGTACTTC

V: TRBV5-1
size: -
J: TRBJ2-7
D: TRBD2
CDR3: CASSLVASGDYEQYF
DNA: TGCGCCAGCAGCTTGGTGGCTAGCGGGGACTACGAGCAGTACTTC

V: TRBV29-1
size: -
J: TRBJ2-7
D: TRBD1
CDR3: CSAFLRGLYEQYF
DNA: TGCAGCGCTTTTCTCAGGGGGCTTTACGAGCAGTACTTC

V: TRBV20-1
size: -
J: TRBJ2-1
D: TRBD2
CDR3: CSARASGGYNEQFF
DNA: TGCAGTGCCAGAGCTAGCGGGGGCTACAATGAGCAGTTCTTC

V: TRBV11-2
size: -
J: TRBJ2-5
D: -
CDR3: CASSGTGETQYF
DNA: TGTGCCAGCAGCGGGACCGGGGAGACCCAGTACTTC

V: TRBV5-4
size: once
J: TRBJ2-3
D: -
CDR3: CASSLGTLTDTQYF
DNA: TGTGCCAGCAGCTTGGGTACTTTAACAGATACGCAGTATTTT

V: TRBV9
size: -
J: TRBJ2-1
D: -
CDR3: CASSSPGPLQFF
DNA: TGTGCCAGCAGCTCACCGGGACCTTTACAGTTCTTC

V: TRBV12-3/TRBV12-4
size: -
J: TRBJ2-3
D: TRBD2
CDR3: CASILRSGGTDTQYF
DNA: TGTGCCAGCATCCTTCGGAGCGGGGGCACAGATACGCAGTATTTT

V: TRBV20-1
size: once
J: TRBJ2-5
D: -
CDR3: CSADGQGETQYF
DNA: TGCAGTGCAGATGGTCAGGGAGAGACCCAGTACTTC

V: TRBV27
size: -
J: TRBJ2-7
D: -
CDR3: CASSLGGEQYF
DNA: TGTGCCAGCAGTTTGGGGGGCGAGCAGTACTTC

V: TRBV30
size: -
J: TRBJ2-1
D: -
CDR3: CAWSVERNEQFF
DNA: TGTGCCTGGAGTGTTGAAAGGAATGAGCAGTTCTTC

V: TRBV20-1
size: once
J: TRBJ1-2
D: -
CDR3: CSARDTAGHGYTF
DNA: TGCAGTGCTAGAGACACAGCTGGCCATGGCTACACCTTC

V: TRBV12-3/TRBV12-4
size: few
J: TRBJ1-5
D: -
CDR3: CASSLGQPQHF
DNA: TGTGCCAGCAGTTTAGGTCAGCCCCAGCATTTT